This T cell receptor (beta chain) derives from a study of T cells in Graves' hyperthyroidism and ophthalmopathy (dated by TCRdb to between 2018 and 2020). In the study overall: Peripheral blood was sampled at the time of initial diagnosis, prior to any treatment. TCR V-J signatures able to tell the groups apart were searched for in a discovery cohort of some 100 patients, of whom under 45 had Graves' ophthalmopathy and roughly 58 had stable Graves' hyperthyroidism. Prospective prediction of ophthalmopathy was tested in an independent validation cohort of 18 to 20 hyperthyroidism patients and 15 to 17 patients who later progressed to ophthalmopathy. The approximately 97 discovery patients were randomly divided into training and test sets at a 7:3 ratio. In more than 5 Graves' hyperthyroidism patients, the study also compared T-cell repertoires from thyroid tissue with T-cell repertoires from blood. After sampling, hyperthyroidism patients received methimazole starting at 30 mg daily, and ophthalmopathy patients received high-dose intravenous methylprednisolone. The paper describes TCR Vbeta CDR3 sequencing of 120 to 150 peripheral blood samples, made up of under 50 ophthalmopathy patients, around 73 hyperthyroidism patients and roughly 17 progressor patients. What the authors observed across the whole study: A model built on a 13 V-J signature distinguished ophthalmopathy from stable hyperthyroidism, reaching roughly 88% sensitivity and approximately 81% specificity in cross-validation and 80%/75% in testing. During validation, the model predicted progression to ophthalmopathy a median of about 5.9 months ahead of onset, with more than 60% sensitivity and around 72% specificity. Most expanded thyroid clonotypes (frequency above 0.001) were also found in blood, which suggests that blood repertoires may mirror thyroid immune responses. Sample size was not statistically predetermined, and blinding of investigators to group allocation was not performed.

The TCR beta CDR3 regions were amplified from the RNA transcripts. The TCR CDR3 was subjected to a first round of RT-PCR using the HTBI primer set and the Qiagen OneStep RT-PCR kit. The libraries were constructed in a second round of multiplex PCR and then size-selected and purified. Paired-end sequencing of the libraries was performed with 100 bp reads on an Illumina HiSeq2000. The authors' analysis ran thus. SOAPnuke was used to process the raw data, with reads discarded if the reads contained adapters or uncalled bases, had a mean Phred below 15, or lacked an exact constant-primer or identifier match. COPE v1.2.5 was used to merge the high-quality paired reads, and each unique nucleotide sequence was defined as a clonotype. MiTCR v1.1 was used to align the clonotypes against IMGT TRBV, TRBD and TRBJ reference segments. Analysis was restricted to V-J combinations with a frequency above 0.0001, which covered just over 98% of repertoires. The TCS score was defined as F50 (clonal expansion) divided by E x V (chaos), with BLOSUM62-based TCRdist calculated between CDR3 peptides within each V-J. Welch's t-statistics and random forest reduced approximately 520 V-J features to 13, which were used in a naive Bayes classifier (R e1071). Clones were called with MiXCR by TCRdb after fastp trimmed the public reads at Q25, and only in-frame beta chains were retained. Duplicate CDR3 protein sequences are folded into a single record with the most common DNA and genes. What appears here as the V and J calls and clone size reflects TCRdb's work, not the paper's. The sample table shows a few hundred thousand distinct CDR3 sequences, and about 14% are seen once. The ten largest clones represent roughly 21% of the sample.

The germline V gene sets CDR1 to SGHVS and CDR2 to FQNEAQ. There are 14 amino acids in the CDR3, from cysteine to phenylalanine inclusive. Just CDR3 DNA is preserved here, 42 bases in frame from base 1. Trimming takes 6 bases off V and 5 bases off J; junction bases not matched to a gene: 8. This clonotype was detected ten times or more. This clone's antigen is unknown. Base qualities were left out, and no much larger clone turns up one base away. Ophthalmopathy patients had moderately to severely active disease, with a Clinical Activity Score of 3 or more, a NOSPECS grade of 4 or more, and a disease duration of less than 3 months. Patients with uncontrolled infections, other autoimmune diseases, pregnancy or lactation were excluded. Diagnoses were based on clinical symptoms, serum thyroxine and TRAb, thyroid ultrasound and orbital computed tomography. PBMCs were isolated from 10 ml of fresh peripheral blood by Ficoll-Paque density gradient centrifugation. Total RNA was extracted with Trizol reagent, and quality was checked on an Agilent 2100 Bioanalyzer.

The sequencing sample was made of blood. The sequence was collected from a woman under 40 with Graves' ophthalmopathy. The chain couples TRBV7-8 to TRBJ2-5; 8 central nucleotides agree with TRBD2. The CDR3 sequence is CASSPVSGGETQYF. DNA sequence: TGTGCCAGCAGTCCCGTCTCGGGGGGGGAGACCCAGTACTTC.